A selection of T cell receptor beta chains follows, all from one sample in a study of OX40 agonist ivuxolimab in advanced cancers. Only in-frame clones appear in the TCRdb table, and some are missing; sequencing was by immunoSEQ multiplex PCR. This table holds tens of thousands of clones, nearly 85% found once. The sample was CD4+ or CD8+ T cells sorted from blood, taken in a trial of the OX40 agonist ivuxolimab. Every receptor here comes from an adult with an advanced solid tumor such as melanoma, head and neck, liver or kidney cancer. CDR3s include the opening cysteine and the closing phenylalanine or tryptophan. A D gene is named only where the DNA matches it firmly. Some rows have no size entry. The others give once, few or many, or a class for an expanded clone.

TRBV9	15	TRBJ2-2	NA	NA	TGTGCCAGCAGCGTAGGGGGGCTCGGGACCGGGGAGCTGTTTTTT	CASSVGGLGTGELFF
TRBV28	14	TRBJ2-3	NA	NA	TGTGCCAGCATTCTTAGTGGGGGAGCAGATACGCAGTATTTT	CASILSGGADTQYF
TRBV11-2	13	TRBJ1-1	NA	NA	TGTGCCAGCAGCTTTAACAGGAACACTGAAGCTTTCTTT	CASSFNRNTEAFF
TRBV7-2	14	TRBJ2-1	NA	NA	TGTGCCAGCAGCTTAGACAGGGCCAACAATGAGCAGTTCTTC	CASSLDRANNEQFF
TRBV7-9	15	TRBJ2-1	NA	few	TGTGCCAGCAGCTTAGTTGCGGGGTGGCACAATGAGCAGTTCTTC	CASSLVAGWHNEQFF
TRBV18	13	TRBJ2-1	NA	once	TGTGCCAGCTCACCAGAGTTGTACAATGAGCAGTTCTTC	CASSPELYNEQFF
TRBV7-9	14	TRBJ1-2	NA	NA	TGTGCCAGCAGCTTATCACCGGCTAACTATGGCTACACCTTC	CASSLSPANYGYTF
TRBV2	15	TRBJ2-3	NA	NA	TGTGCCAGCAGTGCTACGGGGGGCCAGGCAGATACGCAGTATTTT	CASSATGGQADTQYF
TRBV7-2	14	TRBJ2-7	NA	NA	TGTGCCAGCAGCAGACCGGGACAACGCTACGAGCAGTACTTC	CASSRPGQRYEQYF
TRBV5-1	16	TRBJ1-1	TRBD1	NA	TGCGCCAGCAGCTCCCGGACAGGGGGCATGAACACTGAAGCTTTCTTT	CASSSRTGGMNTEAFF
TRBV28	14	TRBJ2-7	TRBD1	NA	TGTGCCAGCAGTCCCGGACAGGAGGTGCACGAGCAGTACTTC	CASSPGQEVHEQYF
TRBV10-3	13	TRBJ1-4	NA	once	TGTGCCATCGGAGGGCCCGAGGGCGAAAAACTGTTTTTT	CAIGGPEGEKLFF
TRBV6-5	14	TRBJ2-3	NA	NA	TGTGCCAGCAGTTACAGGCGGAGCACAGATACGCAGTATTTT	CASSYRRSTDTQYF
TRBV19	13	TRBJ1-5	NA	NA	TGTGCCAGTAGTTGGGGTCAGCGAGAGCCCCAGCATTTT	CASSWGQREPQHF
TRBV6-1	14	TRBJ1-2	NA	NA	TGTGCCAGCAGTGAAGATGGCAGGGAGTATGGCTACACCTTC	CASSEDGREYGYTF
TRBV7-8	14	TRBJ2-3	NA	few	TGTGCCAGCAGCTCACGCTTTAGCACAGATACGCAGTATTTT	CASSSRFSTDTQYF
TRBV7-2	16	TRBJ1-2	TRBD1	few	TGTGCCAGCAGCTTAGGAGAGGGACAGGGCGCCGGTGGCTACACCTTC	CASSLGEGQGAGGYTF
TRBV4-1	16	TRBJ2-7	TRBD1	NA	TGCGCCAGCAGCCACCTAGGACAGGGGACGGCCTACGAGCAGTACTTC	CASSHLGQGTAYEQYF
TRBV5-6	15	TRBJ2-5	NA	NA	TGTGCCAGCAGCTTTGGGGTAGGCGTTCAAGAGACCCAGTACTTC	CASSFGVGVQETQYF
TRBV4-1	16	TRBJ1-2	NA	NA	TGCGCCAGCAGCCAAGTACCGGGACAAACACCGTATGGCTACACCTTC	CASSQVPGQTPYGYTF
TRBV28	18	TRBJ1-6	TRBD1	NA	TGTGCCAGCAGTTTATTAGGGACAGGGGCCGCGGATAATTCACCCCTCCACTTT	CASSLLGTGAADNSPLHF
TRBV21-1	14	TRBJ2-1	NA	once	TGTGCCAGCAGCAAATCGGCCCCCTACAATGAGCAGTTCTTC	CASSKSAPYNEQFF
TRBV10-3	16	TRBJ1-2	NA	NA	TGTGCCATCGGAGCTCTTGGGGCCTCCTCTGACTATGGCTACACCTTC	CAIGALGASSDYGYTF
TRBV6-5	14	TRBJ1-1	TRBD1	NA	TGTGCCAGCAGCTCCCGGACAGGGTGGGCTGAAGCTTTCTTT	CASSSRTGWAEAFF
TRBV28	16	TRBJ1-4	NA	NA	TGTGCCAGCAGTCCACCTGGGACGGGAGGGGGTCTCCATCTGTTTTTT	CASSPPGTGGGLHLFF
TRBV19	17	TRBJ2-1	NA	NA	TGTGCCAGTAGCCCCTACGGTGGAGCGGGCTCCTACAATGAGCAGTTCTTC	CASSPYGGAGSYNEQFF
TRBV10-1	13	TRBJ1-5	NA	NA	TGCGCCAGCAGGGCCCTCGGACGTCAGCCCCAGCATTTT	CASRALGRQPQHF
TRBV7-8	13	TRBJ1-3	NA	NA	TGTGCCAGCAGCGGGGGTCAAGGAAACACCATATATTTT	CASSGGQGNTIYF
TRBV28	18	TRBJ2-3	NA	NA	TGTGCCAGCAGTTTAATCGGGTCGGGCAGGCCCCACGGAGATACGCAGTATTTT	CASSLIGSGRPHGDTQYF
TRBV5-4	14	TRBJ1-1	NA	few	TGTGCCAGCAGCTGGGAGCAGGGGAGAGGAGGGGCTTTCTTT	CASSWEQGRGGAFF
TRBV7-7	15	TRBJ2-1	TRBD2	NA	TGTGCTAGCAGCTTGGTCGGGGGGGAAGGTAATGAGCAGTTCTTC	CASSLVGGEGNEQFF
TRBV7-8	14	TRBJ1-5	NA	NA	TGTGCCAGCAGCCGGACAGAAAATCAGCGGCCCCAGCATTTT	CASSRTENQRPQHF
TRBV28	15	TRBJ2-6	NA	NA	TGTGCCAGCAGTTTATCGGGTCCTGGGGCCAACGTCCTGACTTTC	CASSLSGPGANVLTF
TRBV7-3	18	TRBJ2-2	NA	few	TGTGCCAGCAGCTTATGGCCCCCTGGGGCAGGACTTCCCCTGGAGCTGTTTTTT	CASSLWPPGAGLPLELFF
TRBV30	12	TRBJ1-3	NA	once	TGTGCCTGGAGTGTACCTGGAAACACCATATATTTT	CAWSVPGNTIYF
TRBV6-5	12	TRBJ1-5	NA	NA	TGTGCCGCGGGGCAGTCTGATCAGCCCCAGCATTTT	CAAGQSDQPQHF
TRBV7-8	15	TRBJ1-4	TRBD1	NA	TGTGCCAGCAGCTTAGCGGGACAGGGTGATGAAAAACTGTTTTTT	CASSLAGQGDEKLFF
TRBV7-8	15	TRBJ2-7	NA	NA	TGTGCCAGCAGCCCATACAGGGCTGGGGCCTACGAGCAGTACTTC	CASSPYRAGAYEQYF
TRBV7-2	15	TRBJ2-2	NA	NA	TGTGCCAGCAGCCTTGACAGGCGGAACACCGGGGAGCTGTTTTTT	CASSLDRRNTGELFF
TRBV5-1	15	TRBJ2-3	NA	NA	TGCGCCAGCAGCCGTCGGGACCGGGACACAGATACGCAGTATTTT	CASSRRDRDTDTQYF
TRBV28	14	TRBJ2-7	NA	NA	TGTGCCAGCAGTTTACCCCGCGAGGGGGGTGAGCAGTACTTC	CASSLPREGGEQYF
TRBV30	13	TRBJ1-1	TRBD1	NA	TGTGCCTGGAGTAGACAGGGGAACACTGAAGCTTTCTTT	CAWSRQGNTEAFF
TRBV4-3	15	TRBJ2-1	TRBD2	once	TGCGCCAGCAGCCAAGGGGCGGGGGGATACAATGAGCAGTTCTTC	CASSQGAGGYNEQFF
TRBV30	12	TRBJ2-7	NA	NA	TGTGCCTGGAATAGGCAGGGCCACGAGCAGTACTTC	CAWNRQGHEQYF
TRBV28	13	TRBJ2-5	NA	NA	TGTGCCAGCAGTCCGCCTTGGCAAGAGACCCAGTACTTC	CASSPPWQETQYF
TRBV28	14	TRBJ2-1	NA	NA	TGTGCCAGCACTCCCGTGAGGGCCTACAATGAGCAGTTCTTC	CASTPVRAYNEQFF
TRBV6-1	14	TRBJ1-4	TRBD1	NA	TGTGCCAGCAGTGAGGGACAGGGAGGAGAAAAACTGTTTTTT	CASSEGQGGEKLFF
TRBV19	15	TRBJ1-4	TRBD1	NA	TGTGCCAGTAGTATTTGGGGACAGGGTCATGAAAAACTGTTTTTT	CASSIWGQGHEKLFF
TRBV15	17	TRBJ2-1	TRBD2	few	TGTGCCACCAGCAGGGATAGCGGGGCTAGCTCCTACAATGAGCAGTTCTTC	CATSRDSGASSYNEQFF
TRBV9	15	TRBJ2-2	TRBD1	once	TGTGCCAGCAGCAACTGGGGACAGGGGAACGGGGAGCTGTTTTTT	CASSNWGQGNGELFF
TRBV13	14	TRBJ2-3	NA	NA	TGTGCCAGCAGCTTAGAGGCGGTGGGGGATACGCAGTATTTT	CASSLEAVGDTQYF
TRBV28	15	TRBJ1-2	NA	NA	TGTGCCAGCAGTTCACTCGGAAAGCTTAACTATGGCTACACCTTC	CASSSLGKLNYGYTF
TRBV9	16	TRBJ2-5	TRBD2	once	TGTGCCAGCAGCGTAGGAGGCGGGGGGCCCTCAGAGACCCAGTACTTC	CASSVGGGGPSETQYF